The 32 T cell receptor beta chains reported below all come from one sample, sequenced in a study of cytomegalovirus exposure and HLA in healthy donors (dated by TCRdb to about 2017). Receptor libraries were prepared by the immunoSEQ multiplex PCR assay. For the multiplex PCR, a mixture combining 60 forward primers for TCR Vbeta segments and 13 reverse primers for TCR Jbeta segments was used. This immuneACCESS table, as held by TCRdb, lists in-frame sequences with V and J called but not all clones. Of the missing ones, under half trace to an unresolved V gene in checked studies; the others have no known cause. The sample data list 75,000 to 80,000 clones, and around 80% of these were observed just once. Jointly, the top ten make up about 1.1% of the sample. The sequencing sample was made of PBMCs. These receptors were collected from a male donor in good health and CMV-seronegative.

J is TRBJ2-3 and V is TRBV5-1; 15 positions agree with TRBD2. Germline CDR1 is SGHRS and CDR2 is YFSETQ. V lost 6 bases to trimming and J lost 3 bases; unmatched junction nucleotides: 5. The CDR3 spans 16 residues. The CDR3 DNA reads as TGCGCCAGCACGGGACTAGCGGGGGGCCAAACAGATACGCAGTATTTT. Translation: CASTGLAGGQTDTQYF.

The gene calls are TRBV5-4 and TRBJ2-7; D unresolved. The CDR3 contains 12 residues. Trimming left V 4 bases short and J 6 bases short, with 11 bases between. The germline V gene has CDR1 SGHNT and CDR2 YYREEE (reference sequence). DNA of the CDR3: TGTGCCAGCAGCCCCGTCGGCGGCGAGCAGTACTTC. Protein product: CASSPVGGEQYF.

The CDR3 is CASSSDRGFRELFF. The CDR3 coding sequence is TGTGCCAGCAGCTCGGACAGGGGGTTTAGGGAGCTGTTTTTT. V usage is TRBV5-6 and J usage is TRBJ2-2, with 10 bases that match TRBD1. The V gene's germline CDR1 is SGHDT and CDR2 YYEEEE. The V gene end was trimmed by 3 bases and the J gene end by 9 bases; junction bases not matched to a gene: 5. This CDR3 spans 14 amino acids.

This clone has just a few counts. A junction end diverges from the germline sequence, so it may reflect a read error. CDR3 sequence: CSSSFGGTEAFF. CDR3 DNA: TGTTCCAGCAGCTTTGGGGGGACTGAAGCTTTCTTT. This chain joins TRBV7-9 and TRBJ1-1; a weak D match, TRBD1 (5 bases). CDR3 length equals 12 residues. From germline, CDR1 is SEHNR and CDR2 FQNEAQ (reference sequence).

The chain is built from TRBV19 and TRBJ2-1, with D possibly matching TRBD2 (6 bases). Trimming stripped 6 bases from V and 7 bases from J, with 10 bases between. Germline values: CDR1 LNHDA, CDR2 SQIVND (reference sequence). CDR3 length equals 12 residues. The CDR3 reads CASRGGWNEQFF. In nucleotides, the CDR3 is TGTGCCAGTAGGGGGGGTTGGAATGAGCAGTTCTTC.

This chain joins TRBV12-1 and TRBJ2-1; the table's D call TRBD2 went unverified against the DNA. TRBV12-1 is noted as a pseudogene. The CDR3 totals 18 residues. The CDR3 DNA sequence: TGTGCCAGCAGCTTTGGTAGGCGGGAGGTTCGATCCTACAATGAGCAGTTCTTC. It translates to CASSFGRREVRSYNEQFF.

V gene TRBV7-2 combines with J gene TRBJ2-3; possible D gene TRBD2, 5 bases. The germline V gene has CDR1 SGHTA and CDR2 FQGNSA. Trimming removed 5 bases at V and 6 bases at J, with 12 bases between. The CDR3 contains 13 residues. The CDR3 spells CASSPTVADTQYF. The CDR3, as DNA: TGTGCCAGCAGCCCTACAGTAGCGGATACGCAGTATTTT.

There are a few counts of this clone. CDR3 in amino acids: CASSLDRSEAFF. In DNA, the CDR3 is TGTGCCAGCAGCCTGGACAGAAGTGAAGCTTTCTTT. This chain joins TRBV5-4 and TRBJ1-1; D is possibly TRBD1 (6 bases). Germline V gives CDR1 SGHNT, CDR2 YYREEE (reference sequence). This CDR3 comprises 12 residues. The V end was cut by 4 bases, the J end by 7 bases, with 11 bases between.

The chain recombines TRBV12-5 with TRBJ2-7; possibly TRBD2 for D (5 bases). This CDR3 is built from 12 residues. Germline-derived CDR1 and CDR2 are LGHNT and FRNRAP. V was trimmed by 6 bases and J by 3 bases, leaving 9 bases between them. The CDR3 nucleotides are TGTGCTAGTGGCCTTGACTACTACGAGCAGTACTTC. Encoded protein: CASGLDYYEQYF.

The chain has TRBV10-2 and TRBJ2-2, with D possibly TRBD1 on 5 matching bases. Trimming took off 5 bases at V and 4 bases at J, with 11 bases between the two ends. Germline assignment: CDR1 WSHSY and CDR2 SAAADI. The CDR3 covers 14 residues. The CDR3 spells CASSSGLVTGELFF. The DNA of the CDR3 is TGCGCCAGCAGTTCAGGGCTAGTCACCGGGGAGCTGTTTTTT.

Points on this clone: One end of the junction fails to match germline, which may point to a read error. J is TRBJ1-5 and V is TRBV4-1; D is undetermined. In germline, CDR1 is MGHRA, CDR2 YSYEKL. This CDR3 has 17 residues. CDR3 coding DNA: TGCGCCAGCAGCCAACTCCCTCCAGATTATAGCAATCAGCCCCAGAATTTT. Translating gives CASSQLPPDYSNQPQNF.

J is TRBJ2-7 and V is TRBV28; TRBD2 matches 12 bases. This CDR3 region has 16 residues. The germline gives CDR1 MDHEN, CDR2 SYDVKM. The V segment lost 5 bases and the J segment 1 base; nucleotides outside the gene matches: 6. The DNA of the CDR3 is TGTGCCAGCAGTACAGCTAGCGGGAGGGCTTCCTACGAGCAGTACTTC. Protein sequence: CASSTASGRASYEQYF.

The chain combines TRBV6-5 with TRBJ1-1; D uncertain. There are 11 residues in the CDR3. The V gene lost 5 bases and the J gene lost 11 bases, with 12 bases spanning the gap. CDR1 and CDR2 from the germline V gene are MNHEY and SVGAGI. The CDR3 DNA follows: TGTGCCAGCAGTCAAGGTGAGGCGGCTTTCTTT. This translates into CASSQGEAAFF.

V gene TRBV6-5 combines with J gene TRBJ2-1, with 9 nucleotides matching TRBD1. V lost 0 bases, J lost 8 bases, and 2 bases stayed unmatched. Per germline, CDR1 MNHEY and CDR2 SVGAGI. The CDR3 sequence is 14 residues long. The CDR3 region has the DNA TGTGCCAGCAGTTACTCGAGACAGGGGGATGAGCAGTTCTTC. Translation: CASSYSRQGDEQFF.

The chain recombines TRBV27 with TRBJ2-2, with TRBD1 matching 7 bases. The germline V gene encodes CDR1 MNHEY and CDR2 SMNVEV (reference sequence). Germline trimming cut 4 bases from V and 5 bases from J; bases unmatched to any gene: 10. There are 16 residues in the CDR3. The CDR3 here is CASSSGQRGFTGELFF. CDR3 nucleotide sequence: TGTGCCAGCAGTTCGGGACAGAGGGGGTTTACCGGGGAGCTGTTTTTT.

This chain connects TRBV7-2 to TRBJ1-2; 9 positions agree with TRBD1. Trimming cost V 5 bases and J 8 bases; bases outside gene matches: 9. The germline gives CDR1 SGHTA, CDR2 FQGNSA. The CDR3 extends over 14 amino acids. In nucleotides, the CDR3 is TGTGCCAGCAGCGTTTCACAGGGGGCTGGCGGCTACACCTTC. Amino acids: CASSVSQGAGGYTF.

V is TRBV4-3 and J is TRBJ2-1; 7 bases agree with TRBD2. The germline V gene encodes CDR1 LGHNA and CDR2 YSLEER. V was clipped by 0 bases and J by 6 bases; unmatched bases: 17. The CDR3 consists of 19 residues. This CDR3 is CASSQEVTFDLAEFNEQFF. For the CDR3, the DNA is TGCGCCAGCAGCCAAGAGGTGACTTTTGACCTAGCGGAATTCAATGAGCAGTTCTTC.

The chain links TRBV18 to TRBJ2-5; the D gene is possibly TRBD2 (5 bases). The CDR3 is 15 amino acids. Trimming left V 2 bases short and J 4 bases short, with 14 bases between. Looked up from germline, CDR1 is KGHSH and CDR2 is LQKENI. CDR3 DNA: TGTGCCAGCTCACCAGACTCAACTGGGAGAGAGACCCAGTACTTC. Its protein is CASSPDSTGRETQYF.

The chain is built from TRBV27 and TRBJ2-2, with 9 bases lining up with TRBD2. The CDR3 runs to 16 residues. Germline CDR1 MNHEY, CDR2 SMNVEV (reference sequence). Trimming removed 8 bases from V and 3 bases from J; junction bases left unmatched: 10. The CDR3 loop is CASQPAGGRDTGELFF. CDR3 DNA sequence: TGTGCCAGCCAGCCAGCGGGAGGCCGCGACACCGGGGAGCTGTTTTTT.

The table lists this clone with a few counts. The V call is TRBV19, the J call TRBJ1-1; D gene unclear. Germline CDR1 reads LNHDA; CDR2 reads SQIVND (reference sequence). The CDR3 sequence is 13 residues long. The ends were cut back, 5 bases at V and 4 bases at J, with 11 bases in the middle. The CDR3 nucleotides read TGTGCCAGTAGTGTTGGGTGGGCCACTGAAGCTTTCTTT. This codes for CASSVGWATEAFF.

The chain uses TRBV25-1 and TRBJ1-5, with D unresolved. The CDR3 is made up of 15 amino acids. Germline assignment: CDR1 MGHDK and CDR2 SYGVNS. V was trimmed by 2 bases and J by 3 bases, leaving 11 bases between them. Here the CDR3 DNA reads TGTGCCAGCAGTGAAGGTTCGGGGTCCAATCAGCCCCAGCATTTT. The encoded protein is CASSEGSGSNQPQHF.

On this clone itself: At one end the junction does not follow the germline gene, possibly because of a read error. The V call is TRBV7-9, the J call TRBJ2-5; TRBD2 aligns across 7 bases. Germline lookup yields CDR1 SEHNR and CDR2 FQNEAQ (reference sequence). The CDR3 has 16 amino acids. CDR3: CSSSLDGAGVYETQYF. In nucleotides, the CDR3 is TGTTCCAGCAGCTTAGACGGCGCGGGAGTCTACGAGACCCAGTACTTC. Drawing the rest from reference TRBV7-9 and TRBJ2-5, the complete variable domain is DTGVSQNPRHKITKRGQNVTFRCDPISEHNRLYWYRQTLGQGPEFLTYFQNEAQLEKSRLLSDRFSAERPKGSFSTLEIQRTEQGDSAMYLCSSSLDGAGVYETQYFGPGTRLLVL.

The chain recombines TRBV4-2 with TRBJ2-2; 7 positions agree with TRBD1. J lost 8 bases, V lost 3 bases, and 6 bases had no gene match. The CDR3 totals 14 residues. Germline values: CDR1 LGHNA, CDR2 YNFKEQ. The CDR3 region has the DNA TGTGCCAGCAGCCAGGGACAGACGGGAGGGGAGCTGTTTTTT. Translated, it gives CASSQGQTGGELFF.

CDR3 DNA sequence: TGTGCCAGTAGTATACGGGGACAGGGATCGGGTCAGCCCCAGCATTTT. The encoded protein is CASSIRGQGSGQPQHF. V gene TRBV19 combines with J gene TRBJ1-5; TRBD1 aligns across 9 bases. Per the germline V gene, CDR1 is LNHDA and CDR2 is SQIVND (reference sequence). The CDR3 runs to 16 residues. V trimming: 2 bases; J trimming: 6 bases; junction bases outside the gene matches: 8.

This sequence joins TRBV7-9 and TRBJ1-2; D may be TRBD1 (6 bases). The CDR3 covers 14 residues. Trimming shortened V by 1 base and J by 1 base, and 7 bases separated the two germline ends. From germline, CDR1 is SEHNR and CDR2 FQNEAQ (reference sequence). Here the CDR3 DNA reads TGTGCCAGCAGCTTAGACAGGGTTAACTATGGCTACACCTTC. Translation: CASSLDRVNYGYTF.

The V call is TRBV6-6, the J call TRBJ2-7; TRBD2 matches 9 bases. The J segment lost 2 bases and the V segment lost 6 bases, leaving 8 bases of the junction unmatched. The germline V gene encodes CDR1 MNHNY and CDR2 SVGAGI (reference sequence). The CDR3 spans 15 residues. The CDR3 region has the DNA TGTGCCAGCAGCCCACCAGCGGGGGGCCCCTACGAGCAGTACTTC. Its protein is CASSPPAGGPYEQYF.

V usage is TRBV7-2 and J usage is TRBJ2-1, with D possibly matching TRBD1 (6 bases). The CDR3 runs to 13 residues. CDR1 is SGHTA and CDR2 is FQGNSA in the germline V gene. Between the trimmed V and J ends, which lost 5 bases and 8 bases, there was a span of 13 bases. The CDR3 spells CASSTQQGYEQFF. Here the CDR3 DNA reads TGTGCCAGCAGCACCCAACAGGGCTATGAGCAGTTCTTC. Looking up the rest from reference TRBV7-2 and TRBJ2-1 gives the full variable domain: GAGVSQSPSNKVTEKGKDVELRCDPISGHTALYWYRQSLGQGLEFLIYFQGNSAPDKSGLPSDRFSAERTGGSVSTLTIQRTQQEDSAVYLCASSTQQGYEQFFGPGTRLTVL.

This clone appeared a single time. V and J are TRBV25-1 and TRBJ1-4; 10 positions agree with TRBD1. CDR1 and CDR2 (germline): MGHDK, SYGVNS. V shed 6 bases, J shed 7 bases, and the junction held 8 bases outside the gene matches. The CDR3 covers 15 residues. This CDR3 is CASSDPGTGVEKLFF. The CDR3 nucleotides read TGTGCCAGCAGCGACCCCGGGACAGGGGTTGAAAAACTGTTTTTT.

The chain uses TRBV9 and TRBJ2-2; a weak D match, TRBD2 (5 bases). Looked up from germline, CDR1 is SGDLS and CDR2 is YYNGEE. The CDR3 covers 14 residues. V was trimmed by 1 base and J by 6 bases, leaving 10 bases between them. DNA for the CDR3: TGTGCCAGCAGCGTATACTCGGAGGCCGGGGAGCTGTTTTTT. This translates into CASSVYSEAGELFF.

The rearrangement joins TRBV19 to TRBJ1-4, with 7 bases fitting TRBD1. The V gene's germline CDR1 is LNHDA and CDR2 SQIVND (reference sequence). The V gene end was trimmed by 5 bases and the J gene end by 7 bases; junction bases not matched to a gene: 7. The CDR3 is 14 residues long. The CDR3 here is CASSEQGRSEKLFF. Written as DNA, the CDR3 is TGTGCCAGTAGTGAACAGGGGAGGAGTGAAAAACTGTTTTTT. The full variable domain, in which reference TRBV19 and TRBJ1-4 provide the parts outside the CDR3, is DGGITQSPKYLFRKEGQNVTLSCEQNLNHDAMYWYRQDPGQGLRLIYYSQIVNDFQKGDIAEGYSVSREKKESFPLTVTSAQKNPTAFYLCASSEQGRSEKLFFGSGTQLSVL.

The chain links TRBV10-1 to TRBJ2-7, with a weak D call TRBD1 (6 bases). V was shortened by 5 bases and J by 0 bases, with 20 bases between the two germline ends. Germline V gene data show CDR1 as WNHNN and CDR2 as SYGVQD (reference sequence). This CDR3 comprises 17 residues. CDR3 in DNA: TGCGCCAGCAGTCCGGGACACGGAAAACGGAGCTCCTACGAGCAGTACTTC. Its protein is CASSPGHGKRSSYEQYF.

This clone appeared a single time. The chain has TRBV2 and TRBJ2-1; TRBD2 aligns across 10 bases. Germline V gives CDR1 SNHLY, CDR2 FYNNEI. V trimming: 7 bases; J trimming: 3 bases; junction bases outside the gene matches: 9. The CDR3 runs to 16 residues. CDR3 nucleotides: TGTGCCAGCAAGACAGCGGGGGGGCCGAACTACAATGAGCAGTTCTTC. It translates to CASKTAGGPNYNEQFF. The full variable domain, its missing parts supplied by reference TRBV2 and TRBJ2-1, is EPEVTQTPSHQVTQMGQEVILRCVPISNHLYFYWYRQILGQKVEFLVSFYNNEISEKSEIFDDQFSVERPDGSNFTLKIRSTKLEDSAMYFCASKTAGGPNYNEQFFGPGTRLTVL.